This T cell receptor beta chain was identified during a study of blood T cell repertoires in COVID-19. Study background: Researchers got acute and convalescent COVID-19 samples from the United States, Italy and Spain. T cells, B-cell-depleted T cells, or PBMCs supplied cDNA or gDNA.

CDR3 size: 11 residues. Germline V lookup: CDR1 MDHEN, CDR2 SYDVKM. Trimming took 5 bases from V and 5 from J, leaving 6 bases between them. In the study's own analysis: Estimated nucleated cell counts came from reference gene primer amplification. Profiled with immunoSEQ multiplex PCR; TCRdb holds only in-frame clones, not every one. That table is the source of V, J and clone size, and D and trimming were worked out from the DNA. Here the sample spans 60,000 to 85,000 clones, around 90% being singletons. The TCR sequence derives from a man aged 45 to 65 with acute or convalescent COVID-19. Sequenced material: peripheral blood. V and J are TRBV28 and TRBJ1-2; the D gene is possibly TRBD1 (5 bases). CDR3 bases: TGTGCCAGCAGTGGGGGGTATGGCTACACCTTC. As protein: CASSGGYGYTF.